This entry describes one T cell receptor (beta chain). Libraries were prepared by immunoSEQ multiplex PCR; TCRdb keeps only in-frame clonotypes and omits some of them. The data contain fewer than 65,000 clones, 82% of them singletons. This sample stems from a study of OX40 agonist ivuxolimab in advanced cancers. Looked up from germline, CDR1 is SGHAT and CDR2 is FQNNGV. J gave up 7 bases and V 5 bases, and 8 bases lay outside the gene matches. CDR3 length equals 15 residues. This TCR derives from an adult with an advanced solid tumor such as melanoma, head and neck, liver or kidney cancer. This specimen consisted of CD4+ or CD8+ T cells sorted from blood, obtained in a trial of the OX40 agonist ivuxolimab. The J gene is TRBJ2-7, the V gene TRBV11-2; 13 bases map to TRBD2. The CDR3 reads CASSPGGLAGREQYF. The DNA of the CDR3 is TGTGCCAGCAGCCCCGGGGGACTAGCGGGGAGGGAGCAGTACTTC.